These 10 T cell receptor beta chains share one sample of origin, sequenced in a study of blood T cell repertoires in COVID-19 (dated by TCRdb to the early 2020s). Libraries were constructed by the immunoSEQ multiplex PCR assay. TCRdb took this table from immuneACCESS and kept in-frame rearrangements with V and J called. Such tables lack part of the clones; where checked against another copy, unresolved V genes explain under half of the gap, and the rest is unexplained. This sample is represented by 270,000 or so clones; approximately 90% of them were singletons. The top ten clonotypes cover approximately 2.7% of the sample. The sequenced sample consisted of PBMCs or T cells enriched from blood (not recorded which). The receptor set was obtained from a man in his forties or fifties who had been exposed to COVID-19.

This clone was observed once. The chain is built from TRBV2 and TRBJ2-5, with TRBD1 as a possible D gene (6 bases). The CDR3 is made up of 14 amino acids. The V gene's germline CDR1 is SNHLY and CDR2 FYNNEI. Trimming left V 4 bases short and J 4 bases short, with 13 bases between. In nucleotides, the CDR3 is TGTGCCAGCAGTGGGGTGTTAGGGGGAGAGACCCAGTACTTC. This sequence encodes CASSGVLGGETQYF. The full variable domain, in which reference TRBV2 and TRBJ2-5 provide the parts outside the CDR3, is EPEVTQTPSHQVTQMGQEVILRCVPISNHLYFYWYRQILGQKVEFLVSFYNNEISEKSEIFDDQFSVERPDGSNFTLKIRSTKLEDSAMYFCASSGVLGGETQYFGPGTRLLVL.

This clone was recorded once. The V gene is TRBV9, the J gene TRBJ2-5, with 8 bases identical to TRBD2. Trimming removed 4 bases from V and 0 bases from J; junction bases left unmatched: 5. The CDR3 consists of 15 residues. Per germline, CDR1 SGDLS and CDR2 YYNGEE. The CDR3 nucleotides are TGTGCCAGCAGCACTAGCGGAACGTACCAAGAGACCCAGTACTTC. This encodes CASSTSGTYQETQYF. Variable domain in full (rest from reference TRBV9 and TRBJ2-5): DSGVTQTPKHLITATGQRVTLRCSPRSGDLSVYWYQQSLDQGLQFLIQYYNGEERAKGNILERFSAQQFPDLHSELNLSSLELGDSALYFCASSTSGTYQETQYFGPGTRLLVL.

The CDR3: CASSLDGGEQFF. In DNA form, the CDR3 reads TGTGCCAGCAGCTTGGACGGGGGTGAGCAGTTCTTC. This chain joins TRBV5-5 and TRBJ2-1; a weak D match, TRBD2 (6 bases). V lost 0 bases to trimming and J lost 9 bases, with 7 bases between them. Germline V gene sequence: CDR1 SGHKS, CDR2 YYEKEE (reference sequence). This CDR3 is built from 12 residues.

The rearrangement links TRBV5-4 to TRBJ1-1; D may be TRBD1 (5 bases). The germline V gene encodes CDR1 SGHNT and CDR2 YYREEE (reference sequence). Trimming took 5 bases from V and 0 from J, leaving 11 bases between them. The CDR3 has 14 amino acids. CDR3 residues: CASRSTVLNTEAFF. The CDR3 nucleotides are TGTGCCAGCAGATCGACAGTCCTGAACACTGAAGCTTTCTTT.

In this sample, this clone turned up many times. The CDR3 coding sequence is TGTGCCAGCAGCAGACAGGGGACCCTTTACAATGAGCAGTTCTTC. Amino acid sequence: CASSRQGTLYNEQFF. J is TRBJ2-1 and V is TRBV5-6, with 8 positions matching TRBD1. The CDR3 runs 15 residues. Germline CDR1 is SGHDT and CDR2 is YYEEEE. V lost 4 bases to trimming and J lost 4 bases; unmatched junction nucleotides: 7.

The V call is TRBV28, the J call TRBJ2-7; the D gene is possibly TRBD1 (6 bases). Germline lookup yields CDR1 MDHEN and CDR2 SYDVKM. The CDR3 covers 14 residues. Deletions cut 6 bases from V and 2 bases from J, with 14 bases between. The CDR3 protein is CASRNSGVPYEQYF. The CDR3, as DNA: TGTGCCAGCAGAAACTCAGGGGTCCCCTACGAGCAGTACTTC.

The chain links TRBV2 to TRBJ1-4; 9 bases line up with TRBD1. The V segment lost 7 bases and the J segment 4 bases; nucleotides outside the gene matches: 16. CDR1 is SNHLY and CDR2 is FYNNEI in the germline V gene. This CDR3 comprises 18 residues. The CDR3 DNA sequence: TGTGCCAGCAACAACCGGGACAGGGAGGTGTTAGGTAATGAAAAACTGTTTTTT. This gives the protein CASNNRDREVLGNEKLFF.

The rearrangement links TRBV7-9 to TRBJ1-1; TRBD1 is a possible D gene (5 bases). Looked up from germline, CDR1 is SEHNR and CDR2 is FQNEAQ (reference sequence). V lost 5 bases and J 6 bases, leaving 19 bases between the germline ends. The CDR3 contains 15 residues. The CDR3 DNA reads as TGTGCCAGCAGCCCTCTCCCGGCCCCGGGGGCTGAAGCTTTCTTT. Protein: CASSPLPAPGAEAFF.

This rearrangement joins TRBV7-9 to TRBJ2-3; no clear D. V was trimmed by 3 bases and J by 4 bases, leaving 5 bases between them. CDR1 SEHNR and CDR2 FQNEAQ come from the germline V gene (reference sequence). The CDR3 covers 12 residues. The CDR3 DNA reads as TGTGCCAGCAGCTTGAGCGCAGATACGCAGTATTTT. Translated: CASSLSADTQYF.

V usage is TRBV9 and J usage is TRBJ2-7; perhaps TRBD1 as D (6 bases). Between the trimmed V and J ends, which lost 2 bases and 3 bases, there was a span of 9 bases. The CDR3 sequence is 13 residues long. Germline-derived CDR1 and CDR2 are SGDLS and YYNGEE. The CDR3 spells CASSVGHSYEQYF. In DNA, the CDR3 is TGTGCCAGCAGCGTGGGACATAGCTACGAGCAGTACTTC.